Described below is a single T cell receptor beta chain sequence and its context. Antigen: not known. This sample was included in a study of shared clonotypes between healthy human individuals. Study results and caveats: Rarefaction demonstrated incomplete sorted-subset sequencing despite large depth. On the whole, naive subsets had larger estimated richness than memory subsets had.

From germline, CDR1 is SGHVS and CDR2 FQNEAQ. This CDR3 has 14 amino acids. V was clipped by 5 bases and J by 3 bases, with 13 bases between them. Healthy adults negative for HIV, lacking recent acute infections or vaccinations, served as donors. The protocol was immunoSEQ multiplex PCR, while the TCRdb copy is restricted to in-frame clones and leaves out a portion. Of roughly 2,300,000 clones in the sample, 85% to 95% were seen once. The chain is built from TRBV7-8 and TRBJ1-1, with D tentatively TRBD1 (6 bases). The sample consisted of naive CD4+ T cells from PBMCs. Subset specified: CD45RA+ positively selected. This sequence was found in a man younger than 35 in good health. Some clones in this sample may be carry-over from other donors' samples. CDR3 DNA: TGTGCCAGCAGCCTCGAGGGGGTTTACACTGAAGCTTTCTTT. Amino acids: CASSLEGVYTEAFF.